This TCR beta chain stems from a study of cytomegalovirus exposure and HLA in healthy donors. Primers for the PCR totalled 60 Vbeta and 13 Jbeta. The data were produced by immunoSEQ multiplex PCR, yet TCRdb's version contains in-frame clones alone and is incomplete. This table holds 210,000 or so clones, roughly 85% found once. Per the germline V gene, CDR1 is MNHNS and CDR2 is SASEGT. The CDR3 is made up of 15 amino acids. V shed 1 base and J shed 1 base, with 9 bases lying between them. The specimen sequenced was PBMCs. This receptor was taken from a girl aged 2 to 10 in good health and CMV-seronegative. J is TRBJ2-3 and V is TRBV6-1, with D maybe TRBD1 (5 bases). The CDR3 bases are TGTGCCAGCAGTGAAGTAGGGGTAGGCACAGATACGCAGTATTTT. Its translation is CASSEVGVGTDTQYF.